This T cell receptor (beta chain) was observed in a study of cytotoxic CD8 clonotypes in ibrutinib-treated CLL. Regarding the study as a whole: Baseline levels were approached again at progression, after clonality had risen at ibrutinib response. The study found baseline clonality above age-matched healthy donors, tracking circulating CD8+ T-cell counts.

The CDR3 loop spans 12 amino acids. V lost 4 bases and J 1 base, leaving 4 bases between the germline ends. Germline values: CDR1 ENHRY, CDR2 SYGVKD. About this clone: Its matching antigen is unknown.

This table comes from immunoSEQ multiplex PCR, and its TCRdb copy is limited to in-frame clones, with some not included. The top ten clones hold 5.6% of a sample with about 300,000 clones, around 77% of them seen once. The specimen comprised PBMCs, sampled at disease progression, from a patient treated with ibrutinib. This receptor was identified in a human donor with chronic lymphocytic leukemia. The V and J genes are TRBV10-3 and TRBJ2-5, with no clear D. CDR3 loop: CAISVTQETQYF. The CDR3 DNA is TGTGCCATCAGTGTTACCCAAGAGACCCAGTACTTC.